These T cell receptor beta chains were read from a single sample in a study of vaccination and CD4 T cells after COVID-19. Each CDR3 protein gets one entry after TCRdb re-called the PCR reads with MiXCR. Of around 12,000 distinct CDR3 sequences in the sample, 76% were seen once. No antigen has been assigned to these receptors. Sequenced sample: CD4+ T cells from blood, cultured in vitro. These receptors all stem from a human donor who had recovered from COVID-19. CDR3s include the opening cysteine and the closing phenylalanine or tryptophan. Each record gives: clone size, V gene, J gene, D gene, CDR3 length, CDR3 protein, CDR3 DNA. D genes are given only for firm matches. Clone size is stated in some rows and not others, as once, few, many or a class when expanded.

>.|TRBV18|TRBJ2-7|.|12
CASSPHDYEQYF
TGTGCCAGCTCACCACATGACTACGAGCAGTACTTC
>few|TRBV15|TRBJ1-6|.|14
CATSRGDYNSPLHF
TGTGCCACCAGCAGAGGTGACTATAATTCACCCCTCCACTTT
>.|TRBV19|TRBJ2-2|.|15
CASSFWKPGTGELFF
TGTGCCAGTAGTTTCTGGAAGCCAGGTACCGGGGAGCTGTTTTTT
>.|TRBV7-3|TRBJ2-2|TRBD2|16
CASSLKGTTYTGELFF
TGTGCCAGCAGCTTAAAAGGGACTACATACACCGGGGAGCTGTTTTTT
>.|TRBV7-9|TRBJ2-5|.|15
CASSNPGLSRETQYF
TGTGCCAGCAGCAACCCGGGGCTTTCTCGGGAGACCCAGTACTTC
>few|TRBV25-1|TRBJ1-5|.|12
CASSRGNQPQHF
TGTGCCAGCAGTCGGGGCAATCAGCCCCAGCATTTT
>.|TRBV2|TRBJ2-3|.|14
CASARVTSTDTQYF
TGTGCCAGCGCCAGGGTTACTAGCACAGATACGCAGTATTTT
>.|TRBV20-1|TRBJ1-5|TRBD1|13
CSASRGLGQPQHF
TGCAGTGCTAGCAGGGGGCTAGGGCAGCCCCAGCATTTT
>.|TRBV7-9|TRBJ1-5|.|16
CASSLVAGRSNQPQHF
TGTGCCAGCAGCTTAGTCGCAGGACGGTCCAATCAGCCCCAGCATTTT
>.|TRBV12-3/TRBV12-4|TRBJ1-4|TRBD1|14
CASRVGTGNEKLFF
TGTGCCAGCAGGGTGGGGACAGGGAATGAAAAACTGTTTTTT
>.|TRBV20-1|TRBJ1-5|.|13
CSASSGYNQPQHF
TGCAGTGCTAGCTCAGGGTACAATCAGCCCCAGCATTTT
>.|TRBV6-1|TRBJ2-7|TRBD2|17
CASTRGLAGGSSYEQYF
TGTGCCAGCACCCGGGGACTAGCGGGAGGCAGCTCCTACGAGCAGTACTTC
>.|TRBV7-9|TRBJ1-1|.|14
CASSPLGRSTEAFF
TGTGCCAGCAGCCCCTTGGGGCGCAGCACTGAAGCTTTCTTT
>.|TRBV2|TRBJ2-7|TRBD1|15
CASREGTGRSYEQYF
TGTGCCAGCAGGGAAGGGACAGGGCGATCCTACGAGCAGTACTTC
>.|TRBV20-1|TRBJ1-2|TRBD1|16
CSATRYRGGPGDGYTF
TGCAGTGCCACTAGGTACAGGGGCGGTCCTGGGGATGGCTACACCTTC
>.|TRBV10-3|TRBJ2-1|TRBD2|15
CAITGGSGGSDEQFF
TGTGCCATCACCGGGGGAAGCGGGGGGTCCGATGAGCAGTTCTTC
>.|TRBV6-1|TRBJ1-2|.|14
CASSGFGQDYGYTF
TGTGCCAGCAGTGGTTTCGGGCAGGACTATGGCTACACCTTC
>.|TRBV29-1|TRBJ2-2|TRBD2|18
CSVDPGLAGVVGTGELFF
TGCAGCGTTGACCCGGGACTAGCGGGAGTCGTTGGAACCGGGGAGCTGTTTTTT
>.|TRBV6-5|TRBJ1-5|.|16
CASSYDGGPYYQPQHF
TGTGCCAGCAGTTACGACGGGGGGCCCTACTATCAGCCCCAGCATTTT
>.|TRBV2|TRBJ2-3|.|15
CASSPRGPGPDTQYF
TGTGCCAGCAGTCCCCGGGGACCGGGGCCAGATACGCAGTATTTT
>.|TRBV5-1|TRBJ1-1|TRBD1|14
CASSFRGGNTEAFF
TGCGCCAGCAGCTTCAGGGGGGGGAACACTGAAGCTTTCTTT
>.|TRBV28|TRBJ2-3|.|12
CASSLWGGSTYF
TGTGCCAGCAGTTTATGGGGAGGAAGTACGTATTTT
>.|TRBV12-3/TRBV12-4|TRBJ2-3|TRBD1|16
CASSLGAGTVADTQYF
TGTGCCAGCAGTTTAGGGGCCGGGACAGTCGCAGATACGCAGTATTTT
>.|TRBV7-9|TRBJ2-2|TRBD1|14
CANAGQGATGELFF
TGTGCCAACGCCGGACAGGGGGCCACCGGGGAGCTGTTTTTT
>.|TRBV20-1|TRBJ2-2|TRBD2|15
CSARVLAGVPGELFF
TGCAGTGCTAGAGTTCTAGCGGGAGTTCCCGGGGAGCTGTTTTTT
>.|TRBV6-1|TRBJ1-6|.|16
CASRQTVGAYNSPLHF
TGTGCCAGCAGGCAGACAGTGGGCGCCTATAATTCACCCCTCCACTTT
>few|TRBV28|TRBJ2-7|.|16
CASRRSRGVGLMEQYF
TGTGCCAGCAGGCGATCTCGGGGAGTGGGTCTGATGGAGCAGTACTTC
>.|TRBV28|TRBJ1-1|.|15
CASSLLKGLYTEAFF
TGTGCCAGCAGTTTATTAAAGGGGTTGTACACTGAAGCTTTCTTT
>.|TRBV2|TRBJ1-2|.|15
CASSRVQDTNYGYTF
TGTGCCAGCAGTCGAGTGCAGGATACTAACTATGGCTACACCTTC
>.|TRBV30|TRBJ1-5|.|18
CAWSVRRTEWNSNQPQHF
TGTGCCTGGAGTGTACGTCGGACAGAATGGAATAGCAATCAGCCCCAGCATTTT
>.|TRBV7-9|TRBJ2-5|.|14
CASSPRDNQETQYF
TGTGCCAGCAGCCCCCGGGACAACCAAGAGACCCAGTACTTC
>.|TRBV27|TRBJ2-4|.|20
CASSLKPSFEGMQAKNIQYF
TGTGCCAGCAGTCTAAAACCTTCGTTTGAGGGGATGCAGGCCAAAAACATTCAGTACTTC
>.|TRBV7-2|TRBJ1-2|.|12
CASSFSEAGYTF
TGTGCCAGCAGCTTTTCAGAGGCCGGCTACACCTTC
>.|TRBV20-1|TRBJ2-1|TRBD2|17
CSAPGLALPASYNEQFF
TGCAGTGCTCCGGGACTAGCGCTCCCCGCCTCCTACAATGAGCAGTTCTTC
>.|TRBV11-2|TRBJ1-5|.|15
CASSFGGAFGQPQHF
TGTGCCAGCAGCTTTGGGGGCGCGTTCGGACAGCCCCAGCATTTT
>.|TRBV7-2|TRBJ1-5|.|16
CASSASRGGGNQPQHF
TGTGCCAGCAGCGCTTCGCGCGGGGGCGGCAATCAGCCCCAGCATTTT
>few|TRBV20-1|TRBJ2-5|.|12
CSARRVRETQYF
TGCAGTGCTAGAAGGGTACGGGAGACCCAGTACTTC
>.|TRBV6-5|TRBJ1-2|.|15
CASSYSGDKDYGYTF
TGTGCCAGCAGTTACTCCGGGGACAAGGACTATGGCTACACCTTC
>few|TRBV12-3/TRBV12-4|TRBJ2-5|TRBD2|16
CASSLRLAGSPETQYF
TGTGCCAGCAGTCTTAGACTAGCGGGTTCCCCAGAGACCCAGTACTTC
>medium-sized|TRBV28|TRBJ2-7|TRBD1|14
CASSPGTGRDEQYF
TGTGCCAGCAGTCCCGGGACAGGGCGCGACGAGCAGTACTTC
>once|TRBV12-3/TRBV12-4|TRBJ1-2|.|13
CASSFVGNYGYTF
TGTGCCAGCAGTTTTGTGGGAAACTATGGCTACACCTTC
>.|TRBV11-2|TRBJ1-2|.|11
CASSSSPARTF
TGTGCCAGCAGCTCCTCCCCCGCTAGGACCTTC
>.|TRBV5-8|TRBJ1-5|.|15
CASSLEAVLNQPQHF
TGTGCCAGCAGCTTGGAGGCAGTTCTTAATCAGCCCCAGCATTTT
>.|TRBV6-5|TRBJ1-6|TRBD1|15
CASSYSRTGVTPLHF
TGTGCCAGCAGTTACTCAAGGACAGGGGTTACACCCCTCCACTTT
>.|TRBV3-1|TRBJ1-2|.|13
CASSLTSNYGYTF
TGTGCCAGCAGCCTGACATCTAACTATGGCTACACCTTC
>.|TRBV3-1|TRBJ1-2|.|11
CASSQGTIGTF
TGTGCCAGCAGCCAAGGTACCATTGGAACCTTC
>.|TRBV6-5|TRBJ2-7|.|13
CASSSTGTYEQYF
TGTGCCAGCAGTTCGACAGGTACCTACGAGCAGTACTTC
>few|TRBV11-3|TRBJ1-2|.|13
CASSWASNYGYTF
TGTGCCAGCAGCTGGGCATCTAACTATGGCTACACCTTC
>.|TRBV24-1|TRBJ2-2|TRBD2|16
CATSDLAGVYTGELFF
TGTGCCACCAGTGATTTGGCGGGAGTGTACACCGGGGAGCTGTTTTTT
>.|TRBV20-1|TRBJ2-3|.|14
CSASTGAGGDTQYF
TGCAGTGCTAGTACGGGAGCCGGCGGAGATACGCAGTATTTT
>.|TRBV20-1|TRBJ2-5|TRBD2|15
CSARVVLAAQETQYF
TGCAGTGCTAGAGTCGTCCTAGCGGCTCAAGAGACCCAGTACTTC
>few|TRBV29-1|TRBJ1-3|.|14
CSVVLGHSGNTIYF
TGCAGCGTTGTCTTGGGGCACTCTGGAAACACCATATATTTT
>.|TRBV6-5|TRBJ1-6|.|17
CASSYSLGQGGYSPLHF
TGTGCCAGCAGTTACTCACTAGGGCAGGGAGGGTATTCACCCCTCCACTTT
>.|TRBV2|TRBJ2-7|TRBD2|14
CASRTTSGGYEQYF
TGTGCCAGCAGGACCACTAGCGGAGGCTACGAGCAGTACTTC
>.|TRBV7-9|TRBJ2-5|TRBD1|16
CASSTGKGQTQETQYF
TGTGCCAGCAGCACAGGGAAGGGACAGACCCAAGAGACCCAGTACTTC
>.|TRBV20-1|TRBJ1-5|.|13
CSAIGPGFQPQHF
TGCAGTGCTATAGGTCCAGGTTTTCAGCCCCAGCATTTT
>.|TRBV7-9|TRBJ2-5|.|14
CASSFQGRPETQYF
TGTGCCAGCAGCTTCCAGGGGCGTCCTGAGACCCAGTACTTC